These 31 T cell receptor beta chains share one sample of origin, sequenced in a study of T-cell memory formation after mild COVID-19. TCRdb re-analysed the 5' RACE reads in MiXCR, keeping a single row per CDR3 protein. The table has some 450,000 distinct CDR3 sequences, roughly 18% seen once. The sequenced material came from PBMCs or a T cell subset sorted from them (not recorded which). Source of these receptors: a man aged 18-30 years who had mild COVID-19 (a few samples of this study predate the infection). Cell type and time point are not known.

V and J are TRBV5-1 and TRBJ2-5; no clear D gene. Germline V gives CDR1 SGHRS, CDR2 YFSETQ. The germline V and J ends were trimmed by 1 base and 0 bases, with 13 bases remaining between them. The CDR3 loop spans 16 amino acids. The CDR3 coding sequence is TGCGCCAGCAGCTTGACCCCCGGACCCAACCAAGAGACCCAGTACTTC. Its protein product is CASSLTPGPNQETQYF.

The J gene is TRBJ2-3, the V gene TRBV20-1; TRBD1 agrees at 10 bases. CDR3 length: 15 amino acids. Germline assignment: CDR1 DFQATT and CDR2 SNEGSKA (reference sequence). V trimming: 7 bases; J trimming: 1 base; junction bases outside the gene matches: 8. The DNA for the CDR3 is TGCAGTGGGGATTCCGGGACAGGGGGCACAGATACGCAGTATTTT. Its protein is CSGDSGTGGTDTQYF.

This clonotype was detected many times. The chain combines TRBV7-6 with TRBJ2-2; 15 bases match TRBD2. Trimming took 0 bases from V and 0 from J; bases not matched to a gene: 8. Germline CDR1 is SGHVS and CDR2 is FNYEAQ. CDR3 length: 21 residues. Written as DNA, the CDR3 is TGTGCCAGCAGCTTAGCTTCCGGACTAGCGGGGGGGCCCGCGAACACCGGGGAGCTGTTTTTT. Residues: CASSLASGLAGGPANTGELFF.

This clonotype was recorded a few times. V gene TRBV7-3 combines with J gene TRBJ2-5; D remains unclear. The CDR3 has 15 amino acids. CDR1 and CDR2 from the germline V gene are SGHTA and FQGTGA. The V end lost 2 bases, the J end lost 5 bases, and 15 bases lay between the germline ends. CDR3 residues: CASSLRANRAETQYF. The CDR3 nucleotides read TGTGCCAGCAGCTTACGGGCAAATCGGGCGGAGACCCAGTACTTC.

This chain uses TRBV11-3 with TRBJ2-1, with 7 bases that match TRBD1. Trimming removed 6 bases from V and 4 bases from J; junction bases left unmatched: 9. The length of the CDR3 is 15 residues. The V gene's germline CDR1 is SGHNT and CDR2 YENEEA. The DNA of the CDR3 is TGTGCCAGCAGTAACCGGGACAGCCTATACAATGAGCAGTTCTTC. This codes for CASSNRDSLYNEQFF.

J is TRBJ2-3 and V is TRBV3-1; D is perhaps TRBD2 (6 bases). Germline assignment: CDR1 LGHDT and CDR2 YNNKEL (reference sequence). V was trimmed by 0 bases and J by 3 bases, leaving 7 bases between them. The CDR3 extends over 14 amino acids. CDR3 amino acids: CASSQEGRTDTQYF. CDR3 in DNA: TGTGCCAGCAGCCAAGAAGGGAGGACAGATACGCAGTATTTT.

The V and J genes are TRBV7-8 and TRBJ2-3, with TRBD1 identical over 8 bases. The CDR3 extends over 13 amino acids. CDR1 is SGHVS and CDR2 is FQNEAQ in the germline V gene. Germline trimming cut 8 bases from V and 2 bases from J; bases unmatched to any gene: 3. CDR3 sequence reads: CASEGQVTDTQYF. CDR3 bases: TGTGCCAGCGAGGGACAGGTCACAGATACGCAGTATTTT.

The V gene is TRBV4-3, the J gene TRBJ2-1; unclear D gene. The CDR3 spans 12 residues. With 0 bases removed from V and 8 bases from J, the gap between germline ends came to 5 bases. From germline, CDR1 is LGHNA and CDR2 YSLEER. The CDR3 sequence: CASSQDGDEQFF. Written as DNA, the CDR3 is TGCGCCAGCAGCCAAGATGGCGATGAGCAGTTCTTC.

This clonotype was detected a few times. The chain employs TRBV10-3 and TRBJ2-5; D is possibly TRBD1 or TRBD2 (6 bases each). V was pared by 4 bases and J by 3 bases, with 12 bases between. There are 14 residues in the CDR3. The germline V gene has CDR1 ENHRY and CDR2 SYGVKD. CDR3 in amino acids: CAISASGAKETQYF. CDR3 bases: TGTGCCATCAGTGCATCGGGGGCTAAAGAGACCCAGTACTTC.

The CDR3 coding sequence is TGTGCCAGTAGCGTACCTCCTGGTGGGTTTTATGGCTACACCTTC. Translation gives CASSVPPGGFYGYTF. This rearrangement joins TRBV19 to TRBJ1-2; D gene unclear. V dropped 6 bases and J dropped 5 bases, with 19 bases sitting between them. Germline CDR1 LNHDA, CDR2 SQIVND (reference sequence). This CDR3 has 15 amino acids.

V is TRBV10-3 and J is TRBJ1-6, with D uncertain. CDR1 ENHRY and CDR2 SYGVKD come from the germline V gene. V lost 2 bases to trimming and J lost 7 bases, with 9 bases between them. The CDR3 covers 14 residues. The CDR3 here is CAISEVGENSPLHF. CDR3 coding DNA: TGTGCCATCAGTGAGGTCGGGGAGAATTCACCCCTCCACTTT.

This clonotype was seen a few times. J is TRBJ2-1 and V is TRBV12-3 or TRBV12-4; 7 bases are a match to TRBD2. J gave up 0 bases and V 5 bases, and 4 bases lay outside the gene matches. The CDR3 length is 15 residues. CDR3 sequence (DNA): TGTGCCAGCAGTGTCGGGGGGTACTCCTACAATGAGCAGTTCTTC. Amino acid sequence: CASSVGGYSYNEQFF.

This chain uses TRBV7-9 with TRBJ2-5, with D possibly matching TRBD2 (5 bases). The germline V gene has CDR1 SEHNR and CDR2 FQNEAQ (reference sequence). V dropped 5 bases and J dropped 2 bases, with 12 bases sitting between them. The length of the CDR3 is 14 residues. The CDR3 bases are TGTGCCAGCAGCCGAGCGACGGGGCAAGAGACCCAGTACTTC. It codes for CASSRATGQETQYF.

This clonotype came up a few times. The V gene is TRBV2, the J gene TRBJ2-7; no definite D call. Germline V gene lookup returns CDR1 SNHLY and CDR2 FYNNEI. Deletions cut 6 bases from V and 2 bases from J, with 8 bases between. The CDR3 length is 12 residues. The DNA for the CDR3 is TGTGCCAGCAGCCTGAAGGCCTACGAGCAGTACTTC. It codes for CASSLKAYEQYF.

The sample holds a few counts of this clonotype. V is TRBV7-2 and J is TRBJ2-3; 7 bases match TRBD2. Germline V CDR1 and CDR2: SGHTA, FQGNSA. V dropped 6 bases and J dropped 2; count of bases not matched to a gene: 5. The CDR3 extends over 14 amino acids. This chain's CDR3 is CASRQLAHTDTQYF. DNA of the CDR3: TGTGCCAGCAGGCAACTAGCGCACACAGATACGCAGTATTTT.

The gene calls are TRBV7-2 and TRBJ1-2, with TRBD1 as a possible D gene (5 bases). The CDR3 is 12 residues long. V was cut by 7 bases and J by 3 bases, with 9 bases left in between. The germline CDR1 and CDR2 sequences are SGHTA and FQGNSA. The CDR3 spells CASKQEYYGYTF. The CDR3, as DNA: TGTGCCAGCAAACAGGAGTACTATGGCTACACCTTC. The complete variable domain, with remaining parts taken from reference TRBV7-2 and TRBJ1-2, reads GAGVSQSPSNKVTEKGKDVELRCDPISGHTALYWYRQSLGQGLEFLIYFQGNSAPDKSGLPSDRFSAERTGGSVSTLTIQRTQQEDSAVYLCASKQEYYGYTFGSGTRLTVV.

In this sample, this clonotype turned up a few times. The J gene is TRBJ1-1, the V gene TRBV4-1; D gene unclear. V was pared by 1 base and J by 9 bases, with 12 bases between. Germline loops: CDR1 MGHRA, CDR2 YSYEKL. The CDR3 is 13 amino acids. CDR3 region: CASSQVPGLKAFF. The CDR3 coding sequence is TGCGCCAGCAGCCAAGTACCGGGATTGAAAGCTTTCTTT.

This clonotype was seen more than once but under ten times. The chain employs TRBV28 and TRBJ1-4, with 7 bases fitting TRBD1. The junction had 5 bases not matched to a gene; V was cut back by 7 bases and J by 0 bases. This CDR3 is 15 amino acids long. Per germline, CDR1 MDHEN and CDR2 SYDVKM. The CDR3 region is CASTAGGATNEKLFF. The CDR3 nucleotides are TGTGCCAGCACAGCAGGGGGAGCAACTAATGAAAAACTGTTTTTT.

The chain recombines TRBV27 with TRBJ2-1; 8 bases match TRBD2. V lost 3 bases and J lost 7; bases outside the gene matches: 5. The germline V gene has CDR1 MNHEY and CDR2 SMNVEV (reference sequence). CDR3 length equals 14 residues. The CDR3 loop is CASSLTSAGNEQFF. In DNA form, the CDR3 reads TGTGCCAGCAGTTTGACTAGCGCGGGTAATGAGCAGTTCTTC.

The V and J genes are TRBV12-3 or TRBV12-4 and TRBJ2-1; D is unclear. This CDR3 region has 14 residues. V lost 5 bases and J 5 bases, leaving 13 bases between the germline ends. The CDR3 here is CASSPTWDHNEQFF. The DNA for the CDR3 is TGTGCCAGCAGTCCAACGTGGGATCACAATGAGCAGTTCTTC.

The chain combines TRBV7-2 with TRBJ1-6, with 7 nucleotides matching TRBD1. The CDR3 loop spans 17 amino acids. Per the germline V gene, CDR1 is SGHTA and CDR2 is FQGNSA. V lost 1 base and J lost 8; bases outside the gene matches: 11. The chain's CDR3 is CASSLVFYRGRDSPLHF. In DNA, the CDR3 is TGTGCCAGCAGCTTAGTTTTCTACAGGGGCCGCGATTCACCCCTCCACTTT.

V and J are TRBV7-2 and TRBJ1-5; the match to TRBD1 covers 8 bases. From germline, CDR1 is SGHTA and CDR2 FQGNSA. The trim removed 4 bases at V and 2 bases at J, leaving 7 bases unmatched. The CDR3 contains 16 residues. CDR3 in DNA: TGTGCCAGCAGCTGGGCCGGACAGGGCGGCAATCAGCCCCAGCATTTT. Translated: CASSWAGQGGNQPQHF.

In its sample, this clonotype was seen many times. The chain recombines TRBV9 with TRBJ1-1; no reliable D call. Trimming took 4 bases from V and 5 from J, leaving 21 bases between them. The CDR3 covers 16 residues. Germline assignment: CDR1 SGDLS and CDR2 YYNGEE. The CDR3 nucleotides are TGTGCCAGCAGCCCCCTTCAAATTTCAGCGGCAACTGAAGCTTTCTTT. This codes for CASSPLQISAATEAFF.

The table lists this clonotype with a few counts. This chain joins TRBV12-3 or TRBV12-4 and TRBJ1-1; no reliable D call. CDR3 length: 13 amino acids. The V end lost 6 bases, the J end lost 1 base, and 9 bases lay between the germline ends. The CDR3 here is CASSASANTEAFF. Here the CDR3 DNA reads TGTGCCAGCAGCGCCTCAGCGAACACTGAAGCTTTCTTT.

This clonotype has only a few counts. V gene TRBV12-3 or TRBV12-4 combines with J gene TRBJ1-1; 8 bases match TRBD1. The trim removed 5 bases at V and 6 bases at J, leaving 11 bases unmatched. This CDR3 region has 15 residues. The CDR3 bases are TGTGCCAGCAGTCTCGGACAGGGCGGCGCCGCTGAAGCTTTCTTT. It specifies CASSLGQGGAAEAFF.

This clonotype was seen a few times. The DNA of the CDR3 is TGTGCCAGCAGCTTAAAGTCAACGGAAAAACTGTTTTTT. This gives the protein CASSLKSTEKLFF. The V call is TRBV7-4, the J call TRBJ1-4; D remains ambiguous. The germline V gene has CDR1 SGHVT and CDR2 SQSDAQ. This CDR3 has 13 residues. V lost 2 bases and J 8 bases, leaving 9 bases between the germline ends.

This clonotype came up a few times. CDR3 sequence reads: CASSQGQGYQPQHF. For the CDR3, the DNA is TGTGCCAGCAGCCAGGGACAGGGGTATCAGCCCCAGCATTTT. V is TRBV7-2 and J is TRBJ1-5, with TRBD1 identical over 10 bases. There are 14 residues in the CDR3. Trimming at V came to 5 bases and at J to 5 bases, leaving 3 bases not matched to a gene. Germline loops: CDR1 SGHTA, CDR2 FQGNSA.

J is TRBJ2-1 and V is TRBV12-3 or TRBV12-4; 9 nucleotides align to TRBD1. The junction had 11 bases not matched to a gene; V was cut back by 5 bases and J by 9 bases. CDR3 length: 15 amino acids. The CDR3 bases are TGTGCCAGCAGTGCGACTTTGGACAGGGGTGTTGAGCAGTTCTTC. Translated: CASSATLDRGVEQFF.

The sample holds a few counts of this clonotype. The V gene is TRBV7-2, the J gene TRBJ2-7; 9 nucleotides align to TRBD1. Losses at the gene ends were 4 bases for V and 6 bases for J; bases not matched to a gene: 4. This CDR3 contains 13 residues. Germline CDR1 reads SGHTA; CDR2 reads FQGNSA. CDR3 sequence (DNA): TGTGCCAGCAGCTGGGACAGGGCTCTCGAGCAGTACGTC. This sequence encodes CASSWDRALEQYV.

A few counts support this clonotype. The chain carries TRBV6-6 and TRBJ2-7; D is tentatively TRBD1 or TRBD2 (6 bases each). The CDR3 length is 13 residues. Germline V gene data show CDR1 as MNHNY and CDR2 as SVGAGI (reference sequence). The ends were cut back, 0 bases at V and 7 bases at J, with 10 bases in the middle. The CDR3 spells CASSYSGAGEQYF. The DNA for the CDR3 is TGTGCCAGCAGTTACTCGGGGGCGGGAGAGCAGTACTTC.

The chain couples TRBV12-5 to TRBJ1-5; TRBD1 is a possible D gene (5 bases). The germline gives CDR1 LGHNT, CDR2 FRNRAP. The CDR3 consists of 14 residues. The V end was cut by 8 bases, the J end by 0 bases, with 11 bases between. CDR3 amino acids: CASLGEYSNQPQHF. The CDR3 DNA follows: TGTGCTAGTTTAGGGGAGTATAGCAATCAGCCCCAGCATTTT.